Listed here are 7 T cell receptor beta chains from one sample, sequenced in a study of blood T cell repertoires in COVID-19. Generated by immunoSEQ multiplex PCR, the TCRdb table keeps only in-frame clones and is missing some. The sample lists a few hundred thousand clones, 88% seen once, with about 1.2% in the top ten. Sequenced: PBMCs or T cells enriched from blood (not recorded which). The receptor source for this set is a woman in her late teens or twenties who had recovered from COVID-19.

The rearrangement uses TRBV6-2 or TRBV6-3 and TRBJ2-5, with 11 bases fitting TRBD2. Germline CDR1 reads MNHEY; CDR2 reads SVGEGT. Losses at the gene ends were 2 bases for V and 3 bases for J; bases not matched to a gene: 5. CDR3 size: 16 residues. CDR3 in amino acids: CASSYLAGGWEETQYF. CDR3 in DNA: TGTGCCAGCAGTTACCTAGCGGGGGGTTGGGAAGAGACCCAGTACTTC.

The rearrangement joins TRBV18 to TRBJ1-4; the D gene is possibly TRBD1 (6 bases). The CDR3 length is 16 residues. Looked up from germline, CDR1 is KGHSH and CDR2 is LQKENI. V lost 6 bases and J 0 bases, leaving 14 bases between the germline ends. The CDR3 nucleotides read TGTGCCAGCTCGCCTGGGACACCCGCAACTAATGAAAAACTGTTTTTT. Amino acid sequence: CASSPGTPATNEKLFF.

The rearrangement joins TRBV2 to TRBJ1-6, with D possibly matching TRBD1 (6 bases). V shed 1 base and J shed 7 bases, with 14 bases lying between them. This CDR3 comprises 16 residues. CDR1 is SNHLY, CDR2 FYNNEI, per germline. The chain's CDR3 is CASSEVYRVENSPLHF. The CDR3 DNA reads TGTGCCAGCAGTGAAGTTTACAGGGTGGAAAATTCACCCCTCCACTTT.

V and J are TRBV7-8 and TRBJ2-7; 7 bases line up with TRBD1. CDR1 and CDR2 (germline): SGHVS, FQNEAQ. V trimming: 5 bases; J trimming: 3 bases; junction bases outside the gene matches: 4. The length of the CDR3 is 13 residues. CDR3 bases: TGTGCCAGCAGCGAAGGACAGGTCTACGAGCAGTACTTC. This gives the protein CASSEGQVYEQYF.

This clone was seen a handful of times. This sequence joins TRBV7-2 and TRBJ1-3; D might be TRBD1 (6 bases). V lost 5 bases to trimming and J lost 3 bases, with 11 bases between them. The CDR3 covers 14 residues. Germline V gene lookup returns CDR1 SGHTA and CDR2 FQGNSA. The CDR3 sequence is CASSPQGYGNTIYF. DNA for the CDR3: TGTGCCAGCAGCCCACAGGGCTATGGAAACACCATATATTTT. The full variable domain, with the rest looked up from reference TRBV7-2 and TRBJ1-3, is GAGVSQSPSNKVTEKGKDVELRCDPISGHTALYWYRQSLGQGLEFLIYFQGNSAPDKSGLPSDRFSAERTGGSVSTLTIQRTQQEDSAVYLCASSPQGYGNTIYFGEGSWLTVV.

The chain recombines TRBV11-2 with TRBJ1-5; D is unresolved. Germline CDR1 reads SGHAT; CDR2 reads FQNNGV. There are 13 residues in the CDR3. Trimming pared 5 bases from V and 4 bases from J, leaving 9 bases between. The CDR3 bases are TGTGCCAGCAGCCTAGGGCCTAATCAGCCCCAGCATTTT. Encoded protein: CASSLGPNQPQHF.

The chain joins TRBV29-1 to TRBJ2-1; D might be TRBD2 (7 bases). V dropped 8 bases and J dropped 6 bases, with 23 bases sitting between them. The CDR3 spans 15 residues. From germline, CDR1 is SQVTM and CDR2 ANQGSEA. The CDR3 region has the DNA TGCAGCCCTTGCTTGGGTAGGGGGGGCCTCAATGAGCAGTTCTTC. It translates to CSPCLGRGGLNEQFF.